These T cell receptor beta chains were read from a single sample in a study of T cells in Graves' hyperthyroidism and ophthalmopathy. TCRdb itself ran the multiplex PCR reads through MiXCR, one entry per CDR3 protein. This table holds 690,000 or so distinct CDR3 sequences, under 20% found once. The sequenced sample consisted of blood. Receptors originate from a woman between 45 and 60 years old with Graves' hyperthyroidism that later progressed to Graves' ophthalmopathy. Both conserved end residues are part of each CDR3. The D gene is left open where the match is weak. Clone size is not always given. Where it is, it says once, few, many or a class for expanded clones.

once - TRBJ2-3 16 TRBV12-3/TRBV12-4 TGTGCCAGCAGTTTACTGAAACCATTCAGCACAGACACGCAGTATTTT CASSLLKPFSTDTQYF
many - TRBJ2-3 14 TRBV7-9 TGTGCCAGCAGCTCAATGACAGCCACAGATACGCAGTATTTT CASSSMTATDTQYF
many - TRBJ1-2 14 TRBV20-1 TGCAGTGCTAGGGGCAGTAGAGTAAACTATGGCTACACCTTC CSARGSRVNYGYTF
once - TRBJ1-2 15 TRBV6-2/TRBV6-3 TGTGCCAGCACCCCTATAGGGACAACTAACTATGGCTACACCTTC CASTPIGTTNYGYTF
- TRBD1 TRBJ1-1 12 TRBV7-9 TGTGCCACTTCTCTGACAGGGGTCCAGGCTTTCTTT CATSLTGVQAFF
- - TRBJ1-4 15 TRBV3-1 TGTGCCAGCAGCCAAGGGACCAGCACTAATGAAAAACTGTTTTTT CASSQGTSTNEKLFF
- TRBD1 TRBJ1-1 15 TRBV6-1 TGTGCCAGCAGTGTGGGGACAGGCGGGCTCACTGAAGCTTTCTTT CASSVGTGGLTEAFF
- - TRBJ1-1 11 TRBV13 TGTGCCAGCAGCAACAGGGTTGAAGCTTTCTTT CASSNRVEAFF
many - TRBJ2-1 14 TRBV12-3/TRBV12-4 TGTGCCAGCAGTTCCCGACAGGAGAACAATGAGCAGTTCTTC CASSSRQENNEQFF
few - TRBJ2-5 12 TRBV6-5 TGTGCCAGCAGTTACTCGAAGGAGACCCAGTACTTC CASSYSKETQYF
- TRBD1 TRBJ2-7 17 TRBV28 TGTGCCAGCCTTGCCGGGACAGGGACATCTAGCTCCTACGAGCAGTACTTC CASLAGTGTSSSYEQYF
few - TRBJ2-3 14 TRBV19 TGTGCCAGTAGTATAACCGCTAGCACAGATACGCAGTATTTT CASSITASTDTQYF
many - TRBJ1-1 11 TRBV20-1 TGCAGTGCTAGAGATGTGGGTGAAGCTTTCTTT CSARDVGEAFF
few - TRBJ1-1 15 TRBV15 TGTGCCACCAGCAGAGATCATCGGGAGATCACTGAAGCTTTCTTT CATSRDHREITEAFF
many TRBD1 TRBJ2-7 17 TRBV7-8 TGTGCCAGCAGCTTAGCGGAGCCCGGGACAGGGTTCTACGAGCAGTACTTC CASSLAEPGTGFYEQYF
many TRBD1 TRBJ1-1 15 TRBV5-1 TGCGCCAGCAGCGGACAGGGAGGGATGAACACTGAAGCTTTCTTT CASSGQGGMNTEAFF
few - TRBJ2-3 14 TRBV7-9 TGTGCCAGCAGCTCCGGGACCTACACAGATACGCAGTATTTT CASSSGTYTDTQYF
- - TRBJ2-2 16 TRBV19 TGTGCCAGTAGTATTTACGGGGCAGCGAACACCGGGGAGCTGTTTTTT CASSIYGAANTGELFF
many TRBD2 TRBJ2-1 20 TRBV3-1 TGTGCCAGCAGTGGGAAACCGGGACTAGCGTATGTTCCGTCCTACAATGAGCAGTTCTTC CASSGKPGLAYVPSYNEQFF
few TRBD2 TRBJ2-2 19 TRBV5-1 TGCGCCAGCAGCACCAGACGTGGGACTAGCGGACATAACACCGGGGAGCTGTTTTTT CASSTRRGTSGHNTGELFF
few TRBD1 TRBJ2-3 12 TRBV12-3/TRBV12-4 TGTGCCAGCAGAGGGGACAGGGAAACGCAGTATTTT CASRGDRETQYF
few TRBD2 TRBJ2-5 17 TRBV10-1 TGCGCCAGCAGTGAGTCGAAGAGCGGGGGGTTACAAGAGACCCAGTACTTC CASSESKSGGLQETQYF
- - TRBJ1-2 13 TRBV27 TGTGCCAGCAGGGAAACTACGGGAGGTGGCTACACCTTC CASRETTGGGYTF
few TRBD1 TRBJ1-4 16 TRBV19 TGTGCCAGTAGTATAGCTCCGGGACAGCCTAATGAAAAACTGTTTTTT CASSIAPGQPNEKLFF
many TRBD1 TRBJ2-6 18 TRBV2 TGTGCCAGCAGTGTTCGGGACAGGGCGAACTCTGGGGCCAACGTCCTGACTTTC CASSVRDRANSGANVLTF
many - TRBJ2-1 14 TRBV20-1 TGCAGTGCTCCACAGGGCGGGGTCTACAATGAGCAGTTCTTC CSAPQGGVYNEQFF
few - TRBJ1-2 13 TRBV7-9 TGTGCCAGCAGCTGGTTGATCGCCTATGGCTACACCTTC CASSWLIAYGYTF
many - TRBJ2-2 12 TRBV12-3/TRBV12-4 TGTGCCAGCAGTTTAGGCAGAGGGGAGCTGTTTTTT CASSLGRGELFF
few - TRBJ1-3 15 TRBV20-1 TGCAGTGCTAGATTTTCGGGGGCCCCTGGAAACACCATATATTTT CSARFSGAPGNTIYF
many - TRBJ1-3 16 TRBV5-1 TGCGCCAGCAGCCTGATAGGCTCGAATTCTGGAAACACCATATATTTT CASSLIGSNSGNTIYF
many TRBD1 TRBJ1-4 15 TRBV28 TGTGCCAGCAGTGTACAGGGGGCAACTAATGAAAAACTGTTTTTT CASSVQGATNEKLFF
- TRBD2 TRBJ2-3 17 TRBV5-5 TGTGCCAGCAGCCCGGGACTAGGTAACACAGGCACAGATACGCAGTATTTT CASSPGLGNTGTDTQYF
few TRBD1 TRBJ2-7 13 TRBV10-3 TGTGCCACCAAGACAGGGGACAACTACGAGCAGTACTTC CATKTGDNYEQYF
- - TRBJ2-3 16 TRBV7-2 TGTGCCAGCAGCTTCCTTTCGGGGGTCGATACAGATACGCAGTATTTT CASSFLSGVDTDTQYF
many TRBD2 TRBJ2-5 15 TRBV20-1 TGCAGTGCTAGAGATGGGGGAGGGCTAGCGGAGACCCAGTACTTC CSARDGGGLAETQYF
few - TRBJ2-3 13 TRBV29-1 TGCAGCGTTGACGTTGTGGACACAGATACGCAGTATTTT CSVDVVDTDTQYF
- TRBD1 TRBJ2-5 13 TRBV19 TGTGCCAGTACGGACAGGGGCAGAGAGACCCAGTACTTC CASTDRGRETQYF
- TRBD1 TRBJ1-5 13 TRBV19 TGTGCCAGCGCCGACAGGGGCAATCAGCCCCAGCATTTT CASADRGNQPQHF
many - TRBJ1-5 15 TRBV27 TGTGCCAGCAGCCCTTACCCGAATAGCAATCAGCCCCAGCATTTT CASSPYPNSNQPQHF
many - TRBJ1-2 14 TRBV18 TGTGCCAGCTCACCCGACAGGACCTACTATGGCTACACCTTC CASSPDRTYYGYTF
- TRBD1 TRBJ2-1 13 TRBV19 TGTGCCAGTAGTATCCGTCAGGACAGGGGGGAGTTCTTC CASSIRQDRGEFF
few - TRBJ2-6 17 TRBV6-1 TGTGCCAGCAGTGCTCTAACCCGTCGCTCTGGGGCCAACGTCCTGACTTTC CASSALTRRSGANVLTF
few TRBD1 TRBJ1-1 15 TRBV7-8 TGTGCCAGCAGCTTAGGGGGACAGGGGCCCACTGAAGCTTTCTTT CASSLGGQGPTEAFF
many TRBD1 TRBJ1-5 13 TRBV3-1 TGTGCCAGCAGCGTTACAGGGGATCAGCCCCAGCATTTT CASSVTGDQPQHF
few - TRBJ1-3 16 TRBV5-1 TGCGCCAGCAGCTTCGGGCAGGGGTCGGATGGAAACACCATATATTTT CASSFGQGSDGNTIYF
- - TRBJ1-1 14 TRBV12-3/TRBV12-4 TGTGCCAGCAGGGTCTATAGTACGGTCACTGAAGCTTTCTTT CASRVYSTVTEAFF
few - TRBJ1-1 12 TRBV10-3 TGTGCCATCAGGACCTGGAACACTGAAGCTTTCTTT CAIRTWNTEAFF
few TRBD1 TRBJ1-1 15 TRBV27 TGTGCCAGCAGCGACAGGGGCGTGCGGAACACTGAAGCTTTCTTT CASSDRGVRNTEAFF
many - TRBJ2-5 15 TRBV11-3 TGTGCCAGCAGCCGCCACGGGGGGCCAGGGGAGACCCAGTACTTC CASSRHGGPGETQYF
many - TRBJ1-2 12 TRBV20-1 TGCAGTGCTAGTGGCCTAGGATGGGGCTACACCTTC CSASGLGWGYTF
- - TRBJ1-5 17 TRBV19 TGTGCCAGCACCCACTTATTCAGGGGACCAAGAGGTCAGCCCCAGCATTTT CASTHLFRGPRGQPQHF
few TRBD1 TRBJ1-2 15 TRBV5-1 TGCGCCAGCAGCTTGAGCCCGACAGGGTTAGAAGGCTACACCTTC CASSLSPTGLEGYTF
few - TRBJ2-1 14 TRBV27 TGTGCCAGCAGTTTAGCGGGACCTCTGAGTGAGCAGTTCTTC CASSLAGPLSEQFF
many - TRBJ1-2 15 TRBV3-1 TGTGCCAGCAGACGGGCCGTGGGTCGCAGCTATGGCTACACCTTC CASRRAVGRSYGYTF
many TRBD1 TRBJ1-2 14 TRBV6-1 TGTGCCAGCCGCAGGGGGCGAGGGGTCTATGGCTACACCTTC CASRRGRGVYGYTF